This entry lists 8 T cell receptor beta chains sequenced from one sample in a study of type 1 regulatory T cells. A single record per CDR3 protein comes from TCRdb applying MiXCR to the reads. Altogether about 18,000 distinct CDR3 sequences are present, roughly 10% being singletons, with the ten largest covering 2.8%. The sequencing input was CD4+ T cells, either the whole sample or a sorted fraction (not recorded which). These TCRs come from a human donor in good health.

With regard to this clonotype: This could be a read error, since a much larger clone is one nucleotide away. This chain uses TRBV29-1 with TRBJ2-7; 9 bases are a match to TRBD1. From germline, CDR1 is SQVTM and CDR2 ANQGSEA. CDR3 size: 13 residues. CDR3 coding DNA: TGCGGCGTTGAAGGACAGGGGTCTTACGAGCAGTACTTC. It encodes CGVEGQGSYEQYF.

This clonotype was recorded a few times. The V gene is TRBV7-2, the J gene TRBJ2-1; 14 nucleotides line up with TRBD2. The germline CDR1 and CDR2 sequences are SGHTA and FQGNSA. The CDR3 runs to 17 residues. Trimming cost V 1 base and J 3 bases; bases outside gene matches: 2. CDR3 region: CASSLVGLAGVYNEQFF. The CDR3 nucleotides read TGTGCCAGCAGCTTAGTGGGACTAGCGGGAGTCTACAATGAGCAGTTCTTC.

This clonotype was counted ten times or more. CDR3 sequence (DNA): TGTGCCACGCTCCAAGGTGAAAATCAGCCCCAGCATTTT. Encoded protein: CATLQGENQPQHF. The J gene is TRBJ1-5, the V gene TRBV10-3; the D is unclear. The germline CDR1 and CDR2 sequences are ENHRY and SYGVKD. The CDR3 totals 13 residues. Trimming stripped 10 bases from V and 4 bases from J, with 14 bases between.

In its sample, this clonotype was seen many times. The chain has TRBV15 and TRBJ2-5; D not resolved. CDR1 and CDR2 (germline): LNHNV, YYDKDF (reference sequence). CDR3 length: 13 amino acids. The V and J ends lost 0 bases and 4 bases respectively, with 6 bases between them. CDR3 protein: CATSRDPAETQYF. DNA for the CDR3: TGTGCCACCAGCAGAGATCCAGCAGAGACCCAGTACTTC. Filled out from reference TRBV15 and TRBJ2-5, the complete variable domain reads DAMVIQNPRYQVTQFGKPVTLSCSQTLNHNVMYWYQQKSSQAPKLLFHYYDKDFNNEADTPDNFQSRRPNTSFCFLDIRSPGLGDTAMYLCATSRDPAETQYFGPGTRLLVL.

This clonotype was observed at least ten times. The V and J genes are TRBV21-1 and TRBJ2-7; TRBD1, the table's D call, lacks a check against the DNA. TRBV21-1 is a documented pseudogene. The CDR3 sequence is 19 residues long. CDR3 loop: CASSAQNTQRTRSPYEQYF. In DNA form, the CDR3 reads TGTGCCAGCAGCGCTCAAAACACCCAGCGGACACGTTCGCCCTACGAGCAGTACTTC.

In its sample, this clonotype was seen a few times. The chain recombines TRBV7-9 with TRBJ2-2; the D is unclear. Germline CDR1 SEHNR, CDR2 FQNEAQ (reference sequence). Deletions cut 3 bases from V and 11 bases from J, with 10 bases between. The CDR3 consists of 12 residues. CDR3 sequence (DNA): TGTGCCAGCAGCTTTCTGGCGGTTGAGCTGTTTTTT. It specifies CASSFLAVELFF.

On this clonotype: A much bigger clone sits one base away, suggesting this may be a read error. The chain joins TRBV12-3 or TRBV12-4 to TRBJ2-1; 10 bases match TRBD2. The CDR3 spans 15 residues. V shed 6 bases and J 9 bases; nucleotides not matched to a gene: 11. CDR3 in DNA: TGTGCCAGCAGCCTTGCACTAGCGGGGTTCGCTGAGCAGTTCTTC. Protein sequence: CASSLALAGFAEQFF.

This clonotype was seen more than once but under ten times. V and J are TRBV7-9 and TRBJ2-1; 7 bases align to TRBD1. Germline V gene data show CDR1 as SEHNR and CDR2 as FQNEAQ (reference sequence). The trim removed 5 bases at V and 3 bases at J, leaving 7 bases unmatched. The CDR3 has 15 amino acids. The CDR3 region is CASSPGQLNYNEQFF. CDR3 in DNA: TGTGCCAGCAGCCCGGGACAGCTAAACTACAATGAGCAGTTCTTC.